Reported below is one TCR beta chain. Its antigen remains unidentified. The data are from a study of T cell repertoires in cytomegalovirus infection. Study in general: CMV infection plus the matching HLA type was flagged by public TCR beta signatures. General observations from the study: Individuals carrying CMV plus the relevant HLA were identified by cumulative frequency of public TCR beta families. The ex vivo response was dominated by HLA-C-restricted CMV-specific TCR beta clonotypes.

TCRdb reanalysed the reads using MiXCR and keeps one entry per CDR3 protein. The table shows hundreds of thousands of distinct CDR3 sequences, with more than 20% occurring only once. The germline V gene has CDR1 KGHDR and CDR2 SFDVKD. V was shortened by 6 bases and J by 3 bases, with 10 bases between the two germline ends. The CDR3 covers 14 residues. This chain joins TRBV24-1 and TRBJ2-2; D may be TRBD2 (5 bases). The material sequenced was CD8+ T cells from PBMCs. This TCR came from a human donor in good health (CMV status not recorded). Some clones in this sample may be carry-over from other donors' samples. The chain's CDR3 is CATSLLRDTGELFF. The CDR3, as DNA: TGTGCCACCAGTCTCCTGAGGGACACCGGGGAGCTGTTTTTT.